The rows below give T cell receptor beta chains drawn from one sample of a study of cytomegalovirus exposure and HLA in healthy donors. Using immunoSEQ multiplex PCR, the repertoire was profiled, and TCRdb retains in-frame clones only, with some absent. The sample carries 100,000 to 150,000 clones, about 71% recorded once. The sequencing sample was made of PBMCs. These receptors were obtained from a woman aged 45-65 years in good health and CMV-seronegative. The CDR3 runs from the conserved cysteine through the conserved F or W. The order of the fields is V gene, J gene, clone size, D gene, CDR3 protein, CDR3 DNA. D genes are given only for firm matches. Some rows mark clone size as missing; the rest say once, few, many or name a class of expanded clone.

TRBV29-1	TRBJ2-1	-	-	CSVVSGFSYNEQFF	TGCAGCGTAGTTAGCGGATTCTCCTACAATGAGCAGTTCTTC
TRBV2	TRBJ2-7	-	TRBD1	CASKETRDRASEQYF	TGTGCCAGCAAAGAGACCCGGGACAGGGCAAGCGAGCAGTACTTC
TRBV9	TRBJ2-7	-	-	CASTTSRGLRYEQYF	TGTGCCAGCACCACCTCTAGGGGGTTACGCTACGAGCAGTACTTC
TRBV27	TRBJ1-5	-	-	CASSAHNQPQHF	TGTGCCAGCAGTGCACACAATCAGCCCCAGCATTTT
TRBV5-6	TRBJ2-3	-	TRBD2	CASSLPSGSADTQYF	TGTGCCAGCAGCTTGCCTAGCGGGAGTGCAGATACGCAGTATTTT
TRBV28	TRBJ1-6	-	TRBD1	CASSPSGTDYSPLHF	TGTGCCAGCAGTCCATCCGGGACAGATTATTCACCCCTCCACTTT
TRBV6-6	TRBJ2-7	-	TRBD1	CASSSSDRGEQYF	TGTGCCAGCAGTTCCAGTGACAGGGGCGAGCAGTACTTC
TRBV10-3	TRBJ2-3	-	TRBD1	CAISGTGNADTQYF	TGTGCCATCAGTGGGACAGGGAACGCAGATACGCAGTATTTT
TRBV9	TRBJ2-1	-	-	CASSVDFPEPLLLARYNEQFF	TGTGCCAGCAGCGTAGATTTCCCCGAGCCCTTGTTGCTAGCGAGGTACAATGAGCAGTTCTTC
TRBV5-1	TRBJ2-6	-	TRBD1	CASSWDSGSGANVLTF	TGCGCCAGCAGCTGGGACAGTGGCTCTGGGGCCAACGTCCTGACTTTC
TRBV7-8	TRBJ2-7	-	TRBD1	CASSLRDRGGEQYF	TGTGCCAGCAGCTTACGGGACAGGGGTGGGGAGCAGTACTTC
TRBV7-2	TRBJ1-2	-	TRBD1	CASSLADRTHGYTF	TGTGCCAGCAGCTTAGCGGACAGGACCCATGGCTACACCTTC
TRBV10-3	TRBJ2-7	-	-	CAISEGRGGVSYEQYF	TGTGCCATCAGTGAGGGTCGAGGAGGGGTTTCCTACGAGCAGTACTTC
TRBV30	TRBJ1-1	-	TRBD1	CACQAGGMGTEAFF	TGTGCCTGCCAAGCAGGGGGCATGGGGACTGAAGCTTTCTTT
TRBV10-3	TRBJ1-1	-	-	CAISDRDGTEAFF	TGTGCCATCAGTGACAGGGATGGGACTGAAGCTTTCTTT
TRBV4-2	TRBJ1-4	few	-	CASSPRRGYDNEKLFF	TGTGCCAGCAGCCCTCGCCGGGGATACGATAATGAAAAACTGTTTTTT
TRBV9	TRBJ2-3	few	-	CASSVAPVGPDTQYF	TGTGCCAGCAGCGTAGCTCCCGTGGGCCCAGATACGCAGTATTTT
TRBV30	TRBJ2-7	few	-	CAWSVQGASYEQYF	TGTGCCTGGAGTGTACAAGGGGCCTCCTACGAGCAGTACTTC
TRBV6-5	TRBJ1-6	-	TRBD1	CASRGQGGASPLHF	TGTGCCAGCAGGGGACAGGGGGGGGCTTCACCCCTCCACTTT
TRBV9	TRBJ1-1	-	-	CASSVGPTGQLNTEAFF	TGTGCCAGCAGCGTAGGCCCCACTGGGCAGCTGAACACTGAAGCTTTCTTT
TRBV19	TRBJ1-5	-	-	CASSVVGHSNQPQHF	TGTGCCAGTAGTGTAGTGGGACATAGCAATCAGCCCCAGCATTTT
TRBV11-1	TRBJ2-3	-	TRBD2	CASSRNSGRSTDTQYF	TGTGCCAGCAGCCGCAATAGCGGGAGAAGCACAGATACGCAGTATTTT
TRBV20-1	TRBJ2-1	-	-	CSARSDSQQFF	TGCAGTGCTAGGAGCGACTCCCAGCAGTTCTTC
TRBV7-9	TRBJ2-2	-	TRBD1	CASSPGQAAGELFF	TGTGCCAGCAGCCCCGGACAGGCGGCCGGGGAGCTGTTTTTT
TRBV7-7	TRBJ2-3	-	TRBD2	CASSLSLAGSDTQYF	TGTGCCAGCAGCTTATCACTAGCGGGCTCGGATACGCAGTATTTT
TRBV5-6	TRBJ2-7	few	TRBD2	CASSPGLAYYEQYF	TGTGCCAGCAGCCCAGGACTAGCCTACTACGAGCAGTACTTC
TRBV7-9	TRBJ2-5	few	-	CASSLHGGKGETQYF	TGTGCCAGCAGCTTACACGGGGGTAAAGGAGAGACCCAGTACTTC
TRBV30	TRBJ2-7	once	-	CAWSRQGIISYEQYF	TGTGCCTGGAGTCGGCAGGGGATAATTTCCTACGAGCAGTACTTC
TRBV5-8	TRBJ2-3	-	-	CASSLAADTDTQYF	TGTGCCAGCAGCTTGGCCGCAGACACAGATACGCAGTATTTT
TRBV28	TRBJ2-1	-	TRBD1	CASKGTVSSEQFF	TGTGCCAGCAAAGGGACAGTCAGTAGCGAGCAGTTCTTC
TRBV5-6	TRBJ2-7	-	-	CASSLTGTSYEQYF	TGTGCCAGCAGCTTAACCGGGACAAGCTACGAGCAGTACTTC
TRBV21-1	TRBJ2-7	-	-	CASSKSDRETAGRSYEQYF	TGTGCCAGCAGCAAGAGCGACAGGGAGACGGCGGGGCGCTCCTACGAGCAGTACTTC
TRBV6-6	TRBJ2-7	-	TRBD1	CASSLRQGLSYEQYF	TGTGCCAGCAGCCTTCGACAGGGGCTGTCCTACGAGCAGTACTTC
TRBV7-3	TRBJ2-1	-	TRBD2	CASSSGLAGGAEQFF	TGTGCCAGCAGCTCGGGACTAGCGGGAGGCGCTGAGCAGTTCTTC
TRBV7-2	TRBJ1-2	-	TRBD1	CASSPGTGEAYGYTF	TGTGCCAGCAGCCCAGGGACAGGGGAGGCCTATGGCTACACCTTC
TRBV2	TRBJ1-4	-	TRBD1	CASTSSTGTAEKLFF	TGTGCCAGCACCTCTTCGACCGGGACAGCTGAAAAACTGTTTTTT
TRBV28	TRBJ1-2	-	TRBD1	CASSLVDRASLGGYTF	TGTGCCAGCAGTTTGGTGGACAGGGCCAGTCTAGGAGGCTACACCTTC
TRBV19	TRBJ2-1	-	TRBD2	CASSTALRLAHYYNEQFF	TGTGCCAGTAGCACAGCTCTTAGACTAGCCCATTATTACAATGAGCAGTTCTTC
TRBV28	TRBJ1-2	once	-	CASSSPTRDTSYGYTF	TGTGCCAGCAGCTCTCCGACTCGGGACACTTCGTATGGCTACACCTTC
TRBV27	TRBJ2-3	-	-	CASSLKAGSTDTQYF	TGTGCCAGCAGCCTCAAGGCGGGGAGCACAGATACGCAGTATTTT
TRBV7-9	TRBJ2-1	few	TRBD2	CSSSLPWRLAGGRNEQFF	TGTTCCAGCAGCTTACCTTGGAGGCTAGCGGGAGGGCGGAATGAGCAGTTCTTC
TRBV28	TRBJ2-7	-	-	CASSLWGGQDNEQYF	TGTGCCAGCAGTTTATGGGGGGGGCAGGACAACGAGCAGTACTTC
TRBV19	TRBJ1-2	-	-	CASSSDSVGLFGYTF	TGTGCCAGTAGTTCGGACAGTGTGGGGCTCTTTGGCTACACCTTC
TRBV19	TRBJ1-2	-	TRBD1	CASSFDRVNTFNYGYTF	TGTGCCAGTAGCTTCGACAGGGTTAATACTTTTAACTATGGCTACACCTTC
TRBV10-1	TRBJ2-2	-	-	CASSDSRVLHRPPNTGELFF	TGCGCCAGCAGTGACTCTCGCGTATTACACAGGCCCCCGAACACCGGGGAGCTGTTTTTT
TRBV9	TRBJ1-6	-	-	CASSEGAPGSPLHF	TGTGCCAGCAGCGAAGGGGCGCCGGGTTCACCCCTCCACTTT
TRBV30	TRBJ2-7	-	TRBD2	CAWTPSGEDYEQYF	TGTGCCTGGACCCCTAGCGGCGAGGACTACGAGCAGTACTTC
TRBV10-3	TRBJ1-3	-	-	CAISNQGSVGNTIYF	TGTGCCATCAGCAATCAGGGAAGTGTGGGGAACACCATATATTTT
TRBV9	TRBJ2-1	-	TRBD2	CASSVGFWTSGTGEQFF	TGTGCCAGCAGCGTAGGTTTTTGGACTAGCGGGACTGGGGAGCAGTTCTTC
TRBV5-6	TRBJ2-1	once	-	CASSLGPLPNEQFF	TGTGCCAGCAGCTTGGGGCCACTACCCAATGAGCAGTTCTTC